Listed below are T cell receptor beta chains from one sample, sequenced in a study of beta chain features in type 1 diabetes. The data were produced by immunoSEQ multiplex PCR, yet TCRdb's version contains in-frame clones alone and is incomplete. Of 200,000 to 250,000 clones listed, about 63% are singletons. The sample consisted of naive CD4+ T cells from blood. These receptors came from a man aged 25 to 40 in good health. Both conserved end residues are part of each CDR3. The order of the fields is V gene, D gene, clone size, CDR3 protein. The D gene is left open where the match is weak. The size field is filled for only some rows; it gives once, few, many or a size class.

TRBV30	-	once	CAWSGQGNQPQHF
TRBV5-1	-	few	CASKVRSGRDIQYF
TRBV6-5	TRBD2	-	CASRTSGSYNEQFF
TRBV29-1	-	-	CSGGNFNEQYF
TRBV15	-	-	CATSRVGNGDTQYF
TRBV2	-	-	CASSEEDWVTSYNEQFF
TRBV29-1	TRBD1	-	CSVRQGAGEGHF
TRBV4-1	-	-	CASSQAWKYGYTF
TRBV28	-	-	CASSSPSGTPAKNIQYF
TRBV10-3	TRBD2	few	CAIRLAGASYNEQFF
TRBV25-1	-	few	CASSEVWLYEQYF
TRBV30	-	-	CAWRVSYEQYF
TRBV6-5	-	-	CASSYLRGRSTGELFF
TRBV9	-	once	CASSVAGLGNQPQHF
TRBV4-3	TRBD2	few	CASSPGTSGTYEQYF
TRBV7-2	-	once	CASSPRAGVSDTQYF
TRBV29-1	-	-	CSVAMGTASYEQYF
TRBV29-1	-	few	CSVEKIYNEQFF
TRBV28	TRBD2	-	CASSPRWGGATQYF
TRBV9	-	-	CASSVDGNQPQHF
TRBV5-4	-	few	CASSFPPNTGELFF
TRBV4-3	TRBD2	-	CASSPGLASADTQYF
TRBV29-1	-	few	CSVLGGNTEAFF
TRBV30	TRBD2	-	CAWSRLAARSYNEQFF
TRBV19	TRBD1	-	CASSGQGDNSPLHF
TRBV6-5	-	-	CASTHLETQYF
TRBV7-9	-	few	CASSLRTDHSYEQYF
TRBV10-3	-	-	CAISPGAKETQYF
TRBV30	-	-	CAWNSRETQYF
TRBV6-5	-	-	CASSRRLQETQYF
TRBV30	-	few	CAWSVSRSTDTQYF
TRBV6-6	TRBD1	-	CASRGPGQGFETQYF
TRBV5-1	-	-	CASSLATGGPDTQYF
TRBV5-1	-	few	CASSLERSSYNEQFF
TRBV30	-	few	CAWSDRGSYTDTQYF